Listed here is a single TCR beta chain. Its antigen specificity is not known. This sample is drawn from a study of monozygotic twins with inflammatory bowel disease (dated by TCRdb to between 2018 and 2021). At the level of the whole study: In total, around 28 monozygotic twin pairs made up the full study: 19 Danish pairs, all IBD-discordant, plus nine German pairs, of which four were IBD-concordant and five were IBD-discordant. Disease-associated traits were sought mainly through comparisons between IBD patients and their genetically identical healthy co-twins within discordant pairs. Each individual had, on average, about 151 000 unique TCRalpha sequences and 181 000 unique TCRbeta sequences available for analysis. Broad study findings and their caveats: Because patients were on differing immunosuppressive treatments, the repertoires may have picked up extra background noise and inter-individual variability. TCRbeta repertoire diversity, by inverse Simpson index, was decreased in IBD patients compared with their healthy co-twins. Distinction between different T cell subtypes could not be achieved in the analysis. No single strong signal or clonotype linked to IBD turned up in the results, so the idea that one exists was not supported. Fewer clonotypes were shared with other individuals by IBD patients than by healthy twins, most markedly in patients showing signs of disease activity. No difference in repertoire similarity was observed between concordant and discordant twins, possibly owing to limited statistical power.

Library prep was done by 5' RACE. Each TCR library was prepared from about 3.5 ug of total RNA. For each sample, cDNA synthesis was carried out in eight separate reactions using SMARTScribe reverse transcriptase. Unique molecular identifiers containing a 6-nucleotide sample barcode were introduced through template switching during cDNA synthesis. Amplification of TCRalpha and TCRbeta cDNA involved two nested PCRs of 16 and 9 cycles, and each PCR was followed by bead purification. Before amplification, cDNA was treated with uracil DNA-glycosylase and purified using the QIAquick PCR purification kit. The second PCR added Illumina TruSeq-compatible adapters along with sample-specific barcodes. TapeStation and Qubit were used to check library quality and concentration, and 4.5 to 6.5 ng of each library was pooled. Pooled libraries were sequenced on an Illumina HiSeq2500 single-index Rapid Run with 2 x 100 bp reads and custom sequencing primers. The paper's processing steps were these. MiGEC version 1.2.6 was used for UMI-based consensus assembly to correct PCR and sequencing errors. MiXCR version 2.1.1 was used for V(D)J alignment, clonotype assembly and CDR3 extraction. Normalisation of gene usage, clonotype sharing and MAIT/NKT TCR abundance was achieved by analysing the top 1000, 10 000 and 20 000 clonotypes per sample. After downsampling to 27 000 UMIs, diversity was calculated as the inverse Simpson index using the vegan R package. Paired Mann-Whitney U tests were applied to discordant twin pairs, and Benjamini-Hochberg correction was used for multiple testing. Following TCRdb reprocessing, every CDR3 protein sequence forms one entry, and DNA is not provided. The V and J calls reflect TCRdb's pipeline rather than the authors' work. The sample table on file contains approximately 100,000 distinct CDR3 sequences. Jointly, the top ten make up 1.9% of the sample.

An approximately 2.5 ml peripheral blood sample was drawn into PAXgene tubes per donor and stored at -80°C. Without T cell sorting, total RNA was isolated from whole blood using the PAXgene blood miRNA kit on an automated QIAcube. Peripheral blood from monozygotic twin pairs who were concordant or discordant for inflammatory bowel disease underwent deep TCRalpha and TCRbeta repertoire profiling using unique molecular barcoding. Smoking habits were recorded for all twin pairs, with individuals classified as current, former or never smokers. The CDR3 has 14 amino acids, counting the end cysteine and phenylalanine. The nucleotide record is missing. CDR1 and CDR2 were assigned from the germline V gene as MNHNS and SASEGT.

Sequenced input: blood. The receptor was derived from a human donor with ulcerative colitis or Crohn's disease, or a healthy co-twin of an affected twin (not recorded which). The rearranged chain carries TRBV6-1 and TRBJ1-4; TCRdb lists TRBD1, though no DNA is available to test this call. This receptor carries the CDR3 CASGTRVPNEKLFF.